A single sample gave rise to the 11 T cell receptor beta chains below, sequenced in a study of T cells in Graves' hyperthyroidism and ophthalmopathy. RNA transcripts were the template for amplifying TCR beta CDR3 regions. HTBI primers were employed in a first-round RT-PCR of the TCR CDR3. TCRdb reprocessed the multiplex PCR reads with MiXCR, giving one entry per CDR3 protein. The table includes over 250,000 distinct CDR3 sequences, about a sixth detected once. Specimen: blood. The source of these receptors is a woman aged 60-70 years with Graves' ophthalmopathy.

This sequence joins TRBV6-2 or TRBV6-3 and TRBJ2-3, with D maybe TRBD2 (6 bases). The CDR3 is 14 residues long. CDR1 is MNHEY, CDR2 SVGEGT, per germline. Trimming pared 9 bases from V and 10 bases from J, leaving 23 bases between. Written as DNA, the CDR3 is TGTGCCAGTTTTCGCGGGGACGCACGTGGCTCGCAGTATTTT. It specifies CASFRGDARGSQYF.

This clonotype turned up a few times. CDR3 DNA: TGTGCCAGCAGCCAAGGACAGGGATCATCTAATGAAAAACTGTTTTTT. It encodes CASSQGQGSSNEKLFF. The chain has TRBV7-9 and TRBJ1-4; the match to TRBD1 covers 8 bases. Trimming took 5 bases from V and 3 from J; bases not matched to a gene: 8. There are 16 residues in the CDR3. Germline V gene lookup returns CDR1 SEHNR and CDR2 FQNEAQ (reference sequence).

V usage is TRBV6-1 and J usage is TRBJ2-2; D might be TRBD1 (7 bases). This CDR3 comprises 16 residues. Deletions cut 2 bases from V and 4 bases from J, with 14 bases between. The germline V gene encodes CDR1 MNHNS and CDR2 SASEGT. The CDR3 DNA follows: TGTGCCAGCAGTGAATTCGGGGGACAGCTCACCGGGGAGCTGTTTTTT. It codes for CASSEFGGQLTGELFF.

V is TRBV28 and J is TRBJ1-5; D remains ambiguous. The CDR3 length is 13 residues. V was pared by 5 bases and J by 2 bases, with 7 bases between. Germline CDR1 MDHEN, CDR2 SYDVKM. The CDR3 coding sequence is TGTGCCAGCAGTGCTCCCGGCAATCAGCCCCAGCATTTT. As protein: CASSAPGNQPQHF. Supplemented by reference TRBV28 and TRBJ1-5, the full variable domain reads DVKVTQSSRYLVKRTGEKVFLECVQDMDHENMFWYRQDPGLGLRLIYFSYDVKMKEKGDIPEGYSVSREKKERFSLILESASTNQTSMYLCASSAPGNQPQHFGDGTRLSIL.

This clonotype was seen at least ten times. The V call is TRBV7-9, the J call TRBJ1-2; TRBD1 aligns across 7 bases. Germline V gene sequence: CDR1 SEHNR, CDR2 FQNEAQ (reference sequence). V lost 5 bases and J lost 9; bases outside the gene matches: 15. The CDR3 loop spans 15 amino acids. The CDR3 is CASSPAGTVITSYTF. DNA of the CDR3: TGTGCCAGCAGCCCCGCCGGGACAGTTATAACGAGCTACACCTTC.

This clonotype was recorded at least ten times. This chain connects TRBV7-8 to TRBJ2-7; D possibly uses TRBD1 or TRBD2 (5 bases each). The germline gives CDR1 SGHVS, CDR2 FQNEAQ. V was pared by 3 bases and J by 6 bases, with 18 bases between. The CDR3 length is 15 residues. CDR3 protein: CASSFRRGVQSEQYF. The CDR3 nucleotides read TGTGCCAGCAGCTTCAGACGGGGCGTTCAGAGCGAGCAGTACTTC.

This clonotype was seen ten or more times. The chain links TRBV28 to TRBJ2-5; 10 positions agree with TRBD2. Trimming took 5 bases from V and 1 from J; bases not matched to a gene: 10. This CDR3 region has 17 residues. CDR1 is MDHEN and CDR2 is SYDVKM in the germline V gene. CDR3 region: CASSPIPGTSAQETQYF. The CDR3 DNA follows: TGTGCCAGCAGTCCCATCCCCGGGACTAGCGCCCAAGAGACCCAGTACTTC.

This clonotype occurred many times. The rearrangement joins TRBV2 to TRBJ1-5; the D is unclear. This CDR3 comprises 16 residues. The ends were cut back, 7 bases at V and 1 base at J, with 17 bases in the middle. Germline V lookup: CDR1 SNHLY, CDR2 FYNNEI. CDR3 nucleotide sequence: TGTGCCAGCACCCTACAAGGGAGAAGCAGCAATCAGCCCCAGCATTTT. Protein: CASTLQGRSSNQPQHF.

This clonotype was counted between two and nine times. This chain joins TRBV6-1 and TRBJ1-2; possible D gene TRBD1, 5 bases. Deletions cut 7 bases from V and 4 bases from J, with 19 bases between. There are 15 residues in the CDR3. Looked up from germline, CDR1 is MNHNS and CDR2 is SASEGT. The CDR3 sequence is CASTPVSGGTYGYTF. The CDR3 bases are TGTGCCAGCACCCCCGTTTCCGGGGGGACCTATGGCTACACCTTC.

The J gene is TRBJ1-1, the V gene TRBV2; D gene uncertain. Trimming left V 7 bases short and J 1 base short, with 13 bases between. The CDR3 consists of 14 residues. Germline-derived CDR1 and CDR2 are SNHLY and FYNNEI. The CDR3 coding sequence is TGTGCCAGCAAAGAGAGACACACGAACACTGAAGCTTTCTTT. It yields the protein CASKERHTNTEAFF.

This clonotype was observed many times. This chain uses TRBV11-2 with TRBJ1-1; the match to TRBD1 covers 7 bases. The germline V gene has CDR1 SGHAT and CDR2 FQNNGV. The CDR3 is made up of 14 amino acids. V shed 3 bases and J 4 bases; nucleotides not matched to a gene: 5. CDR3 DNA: TGTGCCAGCAGCTTGACAGGGAGTCTCACTGAAGCTTTCTTT. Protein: CASSLTGSLTEAFF.